The rows below give T cell receptor beta chains drawn from one sample of a study of T cells in localized non-small cell lung cancer. Data came from immunoSEQ multiplex PCR; TCRdb stores just in-frame clones and leaves some out. The repertoire holds roughly 72,000 clones, with approximately 80% as singletons. Specimen: peripheral blood, collected before any cancer treatment. The receptors were gathered from a female donor over 55 with stage I lung adenocarcinoma. Both conserved end residues are part of each CDR3. Fields, in order: clone size, V gene, CDR3 length, J gene, D gene, CDR3 DNA, CDR3 protein. The D gene is left open where the match is weak. The size field is filled for only some rows; it gives once, few, many or a size class.

>once|TRBV12-5|16|TRBJ2-3|TRBD2
TGTGCTAGTGGTTTTACTGTAGCGGGGGGAACAGATACGCAGTATTTT
CASGFTVAGGTDTQYF
>.|TRBV4-3|18|TRBJ2-2|TRBD2
TGCGCCAGCAGCCAAGAGCTCTTAGCGGGGGGCTTCACCGGGGAGCTGTTTTTT
CASSQELLAGGFTGELFF
>.|TRBV30|14|TRBJ2-7|TRBD1
TGTGCCTGGGGGACAGCGCCAAGCTCCTACGAGCAGTACTTC
CAWGTAPSSYEQYF
>.|TRBV5-1|15|TRBJ2-1|TRBD2
TGCGCCAGCAGCTTGCTAGCGGCCGACTACAATGAGCAGTTCTTC
CASSLLAADYNEQFF
>.|TRBV7-9|14|TRBJ1-2|TRBD1
TGTGCCAGCAGCCAGGACAGGTGGACCTATGGCTACACCTTC
CASSQDRWTYGYTF
>once|TRBV9|16|TRBJ2-3|TRBD2
TGTGCCAGCAGCAGAGGGGGGACTAGGCCCGGGGGTACGCAGTATTTT
CASSRGGTRPGGTQYF
>.|TRBV19|15|TRBJ2-2|.
TGTGCCAGTAGTATAGACGTGGCCACCACCGGGGAGCTGTTTTTT
CASSIDVATTGELFF
>.|TRBV30|14|TRBJ2-3|.
TGTGCCTGGAGTGCGGGCCGTGGCACAGATACGCAGTATTTT
CAWSAGRGTDTQYF
>.|TRBV9|19|TRBJ1-6|TRBD1
TGTGCCAGCAGCGTAGGCGATACCGGGACAGGGGATTATAATTCACCCCTCCACTTT
CASSVGDTGTGDYNSPLHF
>.|TRBV30|15|TRBJ1-2|.
TGTGCCTGGAACTCACAGGGCGGTGGGCCCTATGGCTACACCTTC
CAWNSQGGGPYGYTF
>.|TRBV5-1|15|TRBJ2-1|.
TGCGCCAGCAACGAACAGGGTAGTTCCTACAATGAGCAGTTCTTC
CASNEQGSSYNEQFF
>.|TRBV6-1|12|TRBJ2-3|.
TGTGCCAGCGGCTCATGGGCAGATACGCAGTATTTT
CASGSWADTQYF
>.|TRBV28|15|TRBJ2-1|.
TGTGCCAGCCGGGTATGGACAGAAACCAACAATGAGCAGTTCTTC
CASRVWTETNNEQFF
>.|TRBV5-4|14|TRBJ2-3|TRBD1
TGTGCCAGCAGCTCGGGACAGGTCACAGATACGCAGTATTTT
CASSSGQVTDTQYF
>few|TRBV4-1|13|TRBJ2-7|.
TGCGCCAGCAGCCTGGACGCAGGGATCGAGCAGTACTTC
CASSLDAGIEQYF
>.|TRBV7-3|14|TRBJ1-1|.
TGTGCCAGCAGCCCCGGACGGGGGAACACTGAAGCTTTCTTT
CASSPGRGNTEAFF
>.|TRBV7-2|14|TRBJ2-5|.
TGTGCCAGCAGCCCTTTACCGGGTCAAGAGACCCAGTACTTC
CASSPLPGQETQYF
>.|TRBV19|12|TRBJ1-2|TRBD1
TGTGCCAGTAGGACAGGGGGCTTTGGCTACACCTTC
CASRTGGFGYTF
>.|TRBV19|14|TRBJ1-5|.
TGTGCCAGTAGTAAACAGATTAGCAATCAGCCCCAGCATTTT
CASSKQISNQPQHF
>.|TRBV10-3|13|TRBJ2-5|.
TGTGCCATCACGGGGGAGATCCGAGAGACCCAGTACTTC
CAITGEIRETQYF
>.|TRBV19|15|TRBJ1-2|TRBD1
TGTGCCAGTAGTATTCCAACGACAGGGAGCTATGGCTACACCTTC
CASSIPTTGSYGYTF
>.|TRBV5-1|17|TRBJ2-1|TRBD1
TGCGCCAGCAGCTTGGCGGACAGGGGGCATCCAAGCAATGAGCAGTTCTTC
CASSLADRGHPSNEQFF
>.|TRBV9|13|TRBJ1-5|.
TGTGCCAGCAGCGGATCGCAAGGGCAGCCCCAGCATTTT
CASSGSQGQPQHF
>.|TRBV5-1|13|TRBJ2-7|TRBD1
TGCGCCAGCAGCTCAGGGGGAGTACGGGAGCAGTACTTC
CASSSGGVREQYF
>.|TRBV28|13|TRBJ2-3|.
TGTGCCAGCAGCCGCGACCGCACAGATACGCAGTATTTT
CASSRDRTDTQYF
>once|TRBV5-1|15|TRBJ2-7|TRBD2
TGCGCCAGCAGCTTGGATGGACTAGCGGTGTACGAGCAGTACTTC
CASSLDGLAVYEQYF
>.|TRBV29-1|13|TRBJ2-7|.
TGCAGCGTTGAAGATTCGTCTAACTACGAGCAGTACTTC
CSVEDSSNYEQYF